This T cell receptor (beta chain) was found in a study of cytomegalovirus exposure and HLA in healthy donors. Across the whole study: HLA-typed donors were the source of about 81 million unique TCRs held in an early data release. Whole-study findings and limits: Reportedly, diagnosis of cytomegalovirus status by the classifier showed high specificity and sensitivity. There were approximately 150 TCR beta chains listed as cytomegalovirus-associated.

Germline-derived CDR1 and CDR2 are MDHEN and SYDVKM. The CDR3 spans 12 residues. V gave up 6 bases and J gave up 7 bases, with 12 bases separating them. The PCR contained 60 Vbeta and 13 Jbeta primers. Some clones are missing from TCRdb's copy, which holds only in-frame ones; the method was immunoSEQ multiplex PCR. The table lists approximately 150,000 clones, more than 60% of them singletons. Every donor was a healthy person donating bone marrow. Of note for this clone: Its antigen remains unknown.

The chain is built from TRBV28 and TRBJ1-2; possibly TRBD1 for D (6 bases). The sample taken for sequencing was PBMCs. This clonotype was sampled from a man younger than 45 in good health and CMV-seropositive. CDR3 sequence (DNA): TGTGCCAGCAGCACCGGACAGCCTGGCTACACCTTC. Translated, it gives CASSTGQPGYTF.